The following is a T cell receptor (beta chain) sequence with its context. Germline V gives CDR1 KGHDR, CDR2 SFDVKD. With 3 bases clipped from V and 6 bases from J, the junction kept 18 bases outside the gene matches. This CDR3 region has 19 residues. This sample is part of a study of blood T cell repertoires in COVID-19. Study-level information: From the United States, Italy and Spain came samples of acute and convalescent COVID-19.

Participants, roughly 18 to 90 years old, spanned more than 20 US areas. Clinical histories supplied by participants themselves formed the basis of cohort assignment. Original processing methods: Amplified reference gene primers provided the basis for estimating nucleated cell counts. Clones were read by immunoSEQ multiplex PCR, and TCRdb kept only the in-frame ones, dropping some. For V, J and clone size, that table is used; D and trimming come from the DNA. The sample contains roughly 250,000 clones, about nine tenths of which appear only once. The sequence was collected from a woman aged 40 to 50 with acute COVID-19. Sample: PBMCs or T cells enriched from blood (not recorded which). The chain links TRBV24-1 to TRBJ1-5, with TRBD1 identical over 8 bases. The CDR3 DNA is TGTGCCACCAGTGATAAGGGGACAGGTGGGAGAGGACAGGGTCAGCCCCAGCATTTT. It encodes CATSDKGTGGRGQGQPQHF.